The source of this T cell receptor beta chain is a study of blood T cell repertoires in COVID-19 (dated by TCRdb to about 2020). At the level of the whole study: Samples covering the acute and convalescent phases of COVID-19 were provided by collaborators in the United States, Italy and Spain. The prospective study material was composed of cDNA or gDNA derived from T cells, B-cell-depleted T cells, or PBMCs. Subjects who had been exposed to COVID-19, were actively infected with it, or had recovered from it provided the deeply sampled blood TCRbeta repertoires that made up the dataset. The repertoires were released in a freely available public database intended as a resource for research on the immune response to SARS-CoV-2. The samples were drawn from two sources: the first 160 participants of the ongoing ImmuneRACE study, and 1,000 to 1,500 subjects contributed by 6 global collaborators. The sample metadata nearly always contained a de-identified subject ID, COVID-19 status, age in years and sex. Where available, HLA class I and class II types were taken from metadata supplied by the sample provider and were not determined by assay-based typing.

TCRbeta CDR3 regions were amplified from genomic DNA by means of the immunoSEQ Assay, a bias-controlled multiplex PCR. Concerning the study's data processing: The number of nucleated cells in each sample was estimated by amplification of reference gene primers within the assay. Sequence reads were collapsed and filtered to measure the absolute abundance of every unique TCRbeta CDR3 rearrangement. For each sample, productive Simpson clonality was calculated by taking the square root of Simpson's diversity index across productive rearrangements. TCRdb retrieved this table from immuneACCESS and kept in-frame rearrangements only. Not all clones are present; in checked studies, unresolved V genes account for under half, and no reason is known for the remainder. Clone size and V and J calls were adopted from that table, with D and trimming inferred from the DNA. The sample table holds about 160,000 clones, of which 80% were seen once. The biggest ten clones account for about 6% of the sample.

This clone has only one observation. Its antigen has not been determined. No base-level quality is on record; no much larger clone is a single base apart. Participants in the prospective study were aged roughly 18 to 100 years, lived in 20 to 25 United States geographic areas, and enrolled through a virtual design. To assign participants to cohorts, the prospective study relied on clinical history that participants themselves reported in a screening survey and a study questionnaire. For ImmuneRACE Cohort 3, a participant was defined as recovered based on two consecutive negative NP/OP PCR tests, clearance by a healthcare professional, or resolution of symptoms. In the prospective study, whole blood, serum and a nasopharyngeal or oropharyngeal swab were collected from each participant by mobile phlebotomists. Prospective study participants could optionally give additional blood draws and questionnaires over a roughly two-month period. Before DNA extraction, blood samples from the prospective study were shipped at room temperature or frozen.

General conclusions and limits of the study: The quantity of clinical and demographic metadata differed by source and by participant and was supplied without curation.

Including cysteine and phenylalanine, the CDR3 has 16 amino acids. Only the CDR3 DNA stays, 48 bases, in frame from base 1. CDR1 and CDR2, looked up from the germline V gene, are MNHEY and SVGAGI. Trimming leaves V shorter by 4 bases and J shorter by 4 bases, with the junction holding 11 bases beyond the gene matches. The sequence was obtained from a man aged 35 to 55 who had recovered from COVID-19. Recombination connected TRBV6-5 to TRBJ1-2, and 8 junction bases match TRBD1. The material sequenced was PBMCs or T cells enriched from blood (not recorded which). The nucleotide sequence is TGTGCCAGCAGTTCACCCCGACAGGGGAGCATCTATGGCTACACCTTC. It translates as CASSSPRQGSIYGYTF.